This is a list of T cell receptor beta chains from one sample in a study of spatial heterogeneity in lung cancer. TCRdb recomputed calls from the 5' RACE reads with MiXCR, one row per CDR3 protein. The repertoire holds roughly 13,000 distinct CDR3 sequences, with around 3.7% as singletons. This material consisted of PBMCs, taken at surgery. The receptors were gathered from a male donor with early-stage non-small cell lung cancer. Both conserved end residues are part of each CDR3. The D gene is left open where the match is weak. Only part of the rows carry a size: once, few, many, or a class if the clone is expanded.

TRBD1	few	TRBJ2-1	TRBV25-1	TGTGCCAGCAGTGCTCGACAGGGATACTACAATGAGCAGTTCTTC	CASSARQGYYNEQFF
NA	many	TRBJ2-3	TRBV7-3	TGTGCCAGCAGCTCCGGCCCAGATACGCAGTATTTT	CASSSGPDTQYF
NA	many	TRBJ2-6	TRBV7-6	TGTGCCAGCAGCTTAGGTGGATCGGGGGCCAACGTCCTGACTTTC	CASSLGGSGANVLTF
NA	many	TRBJ1-3	TRBV7-2	TGTGCCAGCGCTCCCTCTGGGATGGTCTCTGGAAACACCATATATTTT	CASAPSGMVSGNTIYF
TRBD1	many	TRBJ1-1	TRBV12-3/TRBV12-4	TGTGCCAGCAGTCACCCAGGGGGCTACACTGAAGCTTTCTTT	CASSHPGGYTEAFF
NA	many	TRBJ2-7	TRBV5-1	TGCGCCAGCAGCTTGCGCCCTCTCGAGCAGTACTTC	CASSLRPLEQYF
TRBD1	many	TRBJ2-5	TRBV24-1	TGTGCCACCAGTGATACCGGGACAGGGGGGTCCCAGTACTTC	CATSDTGTGGSQYF
TRBD1	many	TRBJ2-2	TRBV10-1	TGCGCCAGCAGCCCACAGGGGGCAGACACCGGGGAGCTGTTTTTT	CASSPQGADTGELFF
TRBD2	many	TRBJ2-2	TRBV5-6	TGTGCCAGCAGCTTGCCTAGCGGGTTGAACACCGGGGAGCTGTTTTTT	CASSLPSGLNTGELFF
NA	many	TRBJ2-5	TRBV28	TGTGCCAGCAGTTTGGCGGAAGAAGAGACCCAGTACTTC	CASSLAEEETQYF
TRBD2	many	TRBJ2-3	TRBV29-1	TGCAGCGCCGAGGGCGGGAGGAGTGGCACAGATACGCAGTATTTT	CSAEGGRSGTDTQYF
NA	few	TRBJ2-5	TRBV7-2	TGTGCCAGCAGCCACCCGGGGCCGGGAGAGACCCAGTACTTC	CASSHPGPGETQYF
NA	few	TRBJ1-2	TRBV7-2	TGTGCCAGCAGCCGCCAGGCAACTAACTATGGCTACACCTTC	CASSRQATNYGYTF
NA	many	TRBJ2-7	TRBV28	TGTGCCAGCAGTTTAAGTTTGATCCACGAGCAGTACTTC	CASSLSLIHEQYF
NA	many	TRBJ1-1	TRBV9	TGTGCCAGCAGCGTAGGGGGAGGCCAAACTGAAGCTTTCTTT	CASSVGGGQTEAFF
TRBD1	many	TRBJ2-1	TRBV20-1	TGCAGTGCTAGAGATGGCAGGGGGCCAGGTGATGAGCAGTTCTTC	CSARDGRGPGDEQFF
NA	many	TRBJ2-7	TRBV7-6	TGTGCCAGCAGCTTAGTTAAGGGGTCAGGGGGGGACGAGCAGTACTTC	CASSLVKGSGGDEQYF
TRBD2	many	TRBJ2-5	TRBV9	TGTGCCAGCAGCGTAGGTTTCTTGCGGGAGGACCAAGAGACCCAGTACTTC	CASSVGFLREDQETQYF
TRBD1	many	TRBJ1-1	TRBV4-1	TGCGCCAGCAGCCAAGGGACAGGGGGCAGGAAAGTTGAAGCTTTCTTT	CASSQGTGGRKVEAFF
NA	many	TRBJ1-1	TRBV7-2	TGTGCCAGCAGCTTAGCGCGTGGGACTGAAGCTTTCTTT	CASSLARGTEAFF
NA	many	TRBJ1-1	TRBV6-2/TRBV6-3	TGTGCCAGCAGTTACAGTCCGGGAATGAACACTGAAGCTTTCTTT	CASSYSPGMNTEAFF
TRBD2	many	TRBJ2-1	TRBV20-1	TGCAGTGCCGCTTCTAGCGGGAGGTCTAATGAGCAGTTCTTC	CSAASSGRSNEQFF
NA	many	TRBJ2-7	TRBV3-1	TGTGCCAGCAGCCAAGGTGCGATCTCCTACGAGCAGTACTTC	CASSQGAISYEQYF
NA	many	TRBJ2-5	TRBV24-1	TGTGCCACCAGCGACAGGGAGGTAGGAGAGACCCAGTACTTC	CATSDREVGETQYF
TRBD1	many	TRBJ2-3	TRBV4-2	TGTGCCAGCAGCCAAGAATATCACGCCGCAGGGGGCGAAGTGACGCAGTATTTT	CASSQEYHAAGGEVTQYF
TRBD2	few	TRBJ2-7	TRBV6-2/TRBV6-3	TGTGCCAGCAGTTACCCGGAGCGGCCCAGGGAACTCAATAGGGAGGGCGAGCAGTACTTC	CASSYPERPRELNREGEQYF
NA	many	TRBJ2-3	TRBV4-2	TGTGCCAGCAGCCAAGATTGGACGGGCACAGATACGCAGTATTTT	CASSQDWTGTDTQYF
NA	many	TRBJ1-2	TRBV27	TGTGCCAGCAGTTTTCGGAGACAGAACTATGGCTACACCTTC	CASSFRRQNYGYTF
NA	many	TRBJ1-5	TRBV6-5	TGTGCCAGCAGTCGGAACAGGGAGAGCAATCAGCCCCAGCATTTT	CASSRNRESNQPQHF
NA	few	TRBJ2-1	TRBV18	TGTGCCAGCTCACCAAGGAGGGACTACAATGAGCAGTTCTTC	CASSPRRDYNEQFF
TRBD1	NA	TRBJ2-2	TRBV27	TGTGCCAGCAGTACGGACAGGGGGAACACCGGGGAGCTGTTTTTT	CASSTDRGNTGELFF
NA	many	TRBJ2-7	TRBV9	TGTGCCAGCAGCGTAGCCGACCTTAGCTACGAGCAGTACTTC	CASSVADLSYEQYF
TRBD1	many	TRBJ2-5	TRBV9	TGTGCCAGCACTCGAACAGGGGGCGCGCAAGAGACCCAGTACTTC	CASTRTGGAQETQYF
NA	many	TRBJ1-5	TRBV12-3/TRBV12-4	TGTGCCAGCGGGTATAGCAATCAGCCCCAGCATTTT	CASGYSNQPQHF
NA	few	TRBJ2-6	TRBV5-5	TGTGCCAGCAGCTTGGGGTTTCTTCGACAGAGAATTAGCTCTGGGGCCAACGTCCTGACTTTC	CASSLGFLRQRISSGANVLTF
NA	many	TRBJ2-3	TRBV29-1	TGCAGCGTTGAGAGGCAGGGTGAAACAGATACGCAGTATTTT	CSVERQGETDTQYF
NA	many	TRBJ1-1	TRBV11-2	TGTGCCAGCAGCTTAGGGGGGGTAGCTTTCTTT	CASSLGGVAFF
NA	many	TRBJ2-1	TRBV7-2	TGTGCCAGCAGCCTTCCCAATCGGGTCAATGAGCAGTTCTTC	CASSLPNRVNEQFF
TRBD1	many	TRBJ2-3	TRBV7-2	TGTGCCAGCAGACCGGACAGGGTCACAGATACGCAGTATTTT	CASRPDRVTDTQYF
TRBD2	many	TRBJ2-1	TRBV10-3	TGTGCCATCAGCGGACTAGCGGGAGCCAATGAGCAGTTCTTC	CAISGLAGANEQFF
NA	many	TRBJ1-3	TRBV29-1	TGCAGCGTTGTGACCGCTGGAAACACCATATATTTT	CSVVTAGNTIYF
TRBD2	few	TRBJ2-7	TRBV7-2	TGTGCCAGCAGCTTAGTTACTAGCGGGTTCCCCTACGAGCAGTACTTC	CASSLVTSGFPYEQYF
NA	NA	TRBJ2-7	TRBV7-9	TGTGCCAGCAGCAAGAGGGAGCTCTACGAGCAGTACTTC	CASSKRELYEQYF
NA	medium-sized	TRBJ2-5	TRBV29-1	TGCAGCGTTGTCGACGGCCAAGAGACCCAGTACTTC	CSVVDGQETQYF
NA	many	TRBJ2-1	TRBV9	TGTGCCAGCAGCGTACAGGGGTTCCTAGGCGATGAGCAGTTCTTC	CASSVQGFLGDEQFF
NA	many	TRBJ1-5	TRBV19	TGTGCCAGTAGTACAATGGGGGCAGGCAATCAGCCCCAGCATTTT	CASSTMGAGNQPQHF
NA	few	TRBJ2-5	TRBV5-1	TGCGCCAGCAGCCCCGACGACAGTACTGGCGAGACCCAGTACTTC	CASSPDDSTGETQYF
NA	many	TRBJ2-3	TRBV7-6	TGTGCCAGCAGCTTAGGGGGTACCACATCCACAGATACGCAGTATTTT	CASSLGGTTSTDTQYF
NA	NA	TRBJ1-1	TRBV5-4	TGTGCCAGCAGCTCGGACGGCTCCCTCGGCACTGAAGCTTTCTTT	CASSSDGSLGTEAFF
NA	NA	TRBJ1-1	TRBV2	TGTGCCAGCACCCCGGTGGCCACCAACACTGAAGCTTTCTTT	CASTPVATNTEAFF
NA	many	TRBJ2-7	TRBV7-8	TGTGCCAGCAGCTTAGAGTATCGGCAGGGAGGAACCTACGAGCAGTACTTC	CASSLEYRQGGTYEQYF
NA	NA	TRBJ2-1	TRBV3-1	TGTGCCAGCAGCCAAGGATGGGGGTCCGACAATGAGCAGTTCTTC	CASSQGWGSDNEQFF
TRBD1	few	TRBJ2-7	TRBV5-1	TGCGCCAGCAGCTGGACAGGGGACCCCTACGAGCAGTACTTC	CASSWTGDPYEQYF
NA	many	TRBJ2-3	TRBV6-5	TGTGCCAGCAGCGAAACCGGGGGAGATACGCAGTATTTT	CASSETGGDTQYF
NA	many	TRBJ2-3	TRBV6-5	TGTGCCAGCACCAACGCGGTAGAGAGGGGAGATACGCAGTATTTT	CASTNAVERGDTQYF
NA	many	TRBJ2-1	TRBV4-2	TGTGCCAGCAGCCAAGATCTCTACAATGAGCAGTTCTTC	CASSQDLYNEQFF
NA	NA	TRBJ2-5	TRBV9	TGTGCCAGCAGCGTCCAGGGAAAAGAGACCCAGTACTTC	CASSVQGKETQYF
NA	many	TRBJ2-2	TRBV7-7	TGTGCCAGCAGCTTGCTGAACACCGGGGAGCTGTTTTTT	CASSLLNTGELFF
TRBD2	NA	TRBJ2-5	TRBV3-1	TGTGCCAGCAGCCCATCCGGGACTAGTGAGACCCAGTACTTC	CASSPSGTSETQYF